These 12 T cell receptor beta chains share one sample of origin, sequenced in a study of T cell changes during pregnancy in multiple sclerosis. Sequenced by immunoSEQ multiplex PCR; TCRdb stores in-frame clones only, minus some. The sample carries around 54,000 clones, around 90% recorded once. The specimen comprised CD4+ T cells from peripheral blood mononuclear cells, sampled after pregnancy. The receptors were sampled from a female donor in good health, enrolled as a control in a pregnancy study.

A single count supports this clone. The V and J genes are TRBV10-3 and TRBJ1-1; TRBD1 agrees at 7 bases. V shed 3 bases, J shed 6 bases, and the junction held 7 bases outside the gene matches. Per germline, CDR1 ENHRY and CDR2 SYGVKD. The CDR3 runs to 14 residues. CDR3: CAISDSRDSPEAFF. CDR3 nucleotide sequence: TGTGCCATCAGTGACTCTCGGGACAGCCCTGAAGCTTTCTTT.

The rearrangement links TRBV30 to TRBJ1-2; D not resolved. Germline V gives CDR1 GTSNPN, CDR2 SVGIG (reference sequence). This CDR3 comprises 12 residues. V was pared by 0 bases and J by 4 bases, with 6 bases between. CDR3: CAWSVGGYGYTF. The CDR3 DNA reads TGTGCCTGGAGTGTAGGAGGCTATGGCTACACCTTC. The full variable domain, its missing parts supplied by reference TRBV30 and TRBJ1-2, is SQTIHQWPATLVQPVGSPLSLECTVEGTSNPNLYWYRQAAGRGLQLLFYSVGIGQISSEVPQNLSASRPQDRQFILSSKKLLLSDSGFYLCAWSVGGYGYTFGSGTRLTVV.

The rearrangement uses TRBV10-3 and TRBJ1-1, with D hard to call. CDR3 length: 13 amino acids. CDR1 and CDR2 (germline): ENHRY, SYGVKD. Trimming took 10 bases from V and 4 from J, leaving 16 bases between them. The DNA for the CDR3 is TGTGCCACGACGTTACAGTGGCGCACTGAAGCTTTCTTT. This translates into CATTLQWRTEAFF.

The chain is built from TRBV6-5 and TRBJ2-1; no definite D call. V dropped 5 bases and J dropped 7 bases, with 6 bases sitting between them. The V gene's germline CDR1 is MNHEY and CDR2 SVGAGI. This CDR3 contains 11 residues. CDR3 bases: TGTGCCAGCAGTCGCGATAATGAGCAGTTCTTC. This encodes CASSRDNEQFF.

The V gene is TRBV6-6, the J gene TRBJ1-2, with D possibly being TRBD1 (5 bases). V was shortened by 2 bases and J by 1 base, with 11 bases between the two germline ends. The germline V gene has CDR1 MNHNY and CDR2 SVGAGI (reference sequence). The CDR3 spans 15 residues. The CDR3 reads CASSYRRGLNYGYTF. The CDR3 bases are TGTGCCAGCAGTTACCGGAGGGGCCTTAACTATGGCTACACCTTC.

V and J are TRBV6-1 and TRBJ2-7, with D tentatively TRBD1 (6 bases). Trimming pared 8 bases from V and 1 base from J, leaving 9 bases between. Germline assignment: CDR1 MNHNS and CDR2 SASEGT. This CDR3 spans 12 amino acids. The CDR3: CASRQVSYEQYF. The CDR3 nucleotides are TGTGCCAGCCGACAGGTTTCCTACGAGCAGTACTTC.

The V and J genes are TRBV6-5 and TRBJ2-7; the D gene is possibly TRBD1 (5 bases). Between the trimmed V and J ends, which lost 10 bases and 2 bases, there was a span of 12 bases. The V gene's germline CDR1 is MNHEY and CDR2 SVGAGI. This CDR3 has 12 residues. Written as DNA, the CDR3 is TGTGCCACTTCCCCAGGGCCCTACGAGCAGTACTTC. Protein: CATSPGPYEQYF.

This chain joins TRBV28 and TRBJ1-6, with 9 bases identical to TRBD1. The CDR3 sequence is 13 residues long. Germline values: CDR1 MDHEN, CDR2 SYDVKM. Trimming took 8 bases from V and 9 from J; bases not matched to a gene: 5. CDR3 nucleotide sequence: TGTGCCAGCTCCCGGGACAGGGCTTCACCCCTCCACTTT. Protein: CASSRDRASPLHF.

V usage is TRBV5-4 and J usage is TRBJ1-1; 7 bases align to TRBD1. J gave up 1 base and V 0 bases, and 3 bases lay outside the gene matches. CDR3 size: 15 residues. Germline CDR1 and CDR2: SGHNT and YYREEE (reference sequence). In DNA, the CDR3 is TGTGCCAGCAGCTTGGGACAGGGAAGGAACACTGAAGCTTTCTTT. Translated, it gives CASSLGQGRNTEAFF. The complete variable domain, with remaining parts taken from reference TRBV5-4 and TRBJ1-1, reads ETGVTQSPTHLIKTRGQQVTLRCSSQSGHNTVSWYQQALGQGPQFIFQYYREEENGRGNFPPRFSGLQFPNYSSELNVNALELDDSALYLCASSLGQGRNTEAFFGQGTRLTVV.

This chain links TRBV28 with TRBJ2-7; 7 nucleotides match TRBD1. Germline CDR1 is MDHEN and CDR2 is SYDVKM. The CDR3 consists of 16 residues. The J segment lost 7 bases and the V segment lost 3 bases, leaving 15 bases of the junction unmatched. The CDR3 DNA reads TGTGCCAGCAGTTTTCCCGGGACAGTGTCAGTCCAAGAGCAGTACTTC. Protein sequence: CASSFPGTVSVQEQYF.

The V gene is TRBV30, the J gene TRBJ2-7; a weak D match, TRBD1 (5 bases). The CDR3 consists of 13 residues. CDR1 is GTSNPN, CDR2 SVGIG, per germline (reference sequence). CDR3 nucleotide sequence: TGTGAAATCACCCCAAAGGGGACCTACGAGCAGTACTTC. Translating gives CEITPKGTYEQYF.

The chain combines TRBV27 with TRBJ2-1; 11 positions match TRBD1. CDR1 and CDR2 from the germline V gene are MNHEY and SMNVEV (reference sequence). V shed 3 bases and J 6 bases; nucleotides not matched to a gene: 4. The length of the CDR3 is 15 residues. The CDR3 is CASSFGTGGLNEQFF. In nucleotides, the CDR3 is TGTGCCAGCAGTTTCGGGACAGGGGGTCTCAATGAGCAGTTCTTC.